Sequencing of this TCR beta chain was carried out in a study of blood T cell repertoires in COVID-19. The wider study: Sites in the United States, Italy and Spain provided acute and convalescent COVID-19 samples. Sources were T cells, B-cell-depleted T cells, or PBMCs; the material itself was cDNA or gDNA.

Authors' methods: Amplifying reference gene primers gave estimates of nucleated cell counts. Sequencing was performed with immunoSEQ multiplex PCR; in TCRdb, only in-frame clones are kept and a portion is missing. V and J calls and clone size are as listed in that table; D and trimming were resolved from the DNA. The repertoire has about 110,000 clones, 80% of them found once; the top ten carry 4% to 5.5%. Germline assignment: CDR1 LGHNT and CDR2 FRNRAP. The V end was cut by 1 base, the J end by 5 bases, with 11 bases between. This CDR3 comprises 14 residues. The chain links TRBV12-5 to TRBJ2-5; no reliable D call. This sequence was found in a man in his 70s with acute or convalescent COVID-19. Material for sequencing was peripheral blood. This CDR3 reads CASGLGLPPETQYF. The DNA of the CDR3 is TGTGCTAGTGGTTTGGGACTGCCTCCGGAGACCCAGTACTTC.